This T cell receptor beta chain was recorded in a study of blood T cell repertoires in COVID-19. On the study more broadly: Either two negative PCRs, clearance, or symptom resolution qualified Cohort 3 donors as recovered. Specimens from acute and convalescent COVID-19 originated in the United States, Italy and Spain.

Data came from immunoSEQ multiplex PCR; TCRdb stores just in-frame clones and leaves some out. The sample consists of more than 200,000 clones, roughly 91% of them appearing once. The CDR3 spans 15 residues. Germline trimming cut 2 bases from V and 5 bases from J; bases unmatched to any gene: 8. Germline V CDR1 and CDR2: LNHDA, SQIVND (reference sequence). Sequenced material: PBMCs or T cells enriched from blood (not recorded which). The source of this sequence is a man under 40 in a cohort exposed to, infected with or recovered from COVID-19 (not recorded which). This chain uses TRBV19 with TRBJ2-7; 8 bases map to TRBD1. The CDR3 loop is CASSIKGQDPDEQYF. The DNA for the CDR3 is TGTGCCAGTAGTATAAAGGGACAGGACCCCGACGAGCAGTACTTC. The variable domain in full, completed from reference TRBV19 and TRBJ2-7, reads DGGITQSPKYLFRKEGQNVTLSCEQNLNHDAMYWYRQDPGQGLRLIYYSQIVNDFQKGDIAEGYSVSREKKESFPLTVTSAQKNPTAFYLCASSIKGQDPDEQYFGPGTRLTVT.